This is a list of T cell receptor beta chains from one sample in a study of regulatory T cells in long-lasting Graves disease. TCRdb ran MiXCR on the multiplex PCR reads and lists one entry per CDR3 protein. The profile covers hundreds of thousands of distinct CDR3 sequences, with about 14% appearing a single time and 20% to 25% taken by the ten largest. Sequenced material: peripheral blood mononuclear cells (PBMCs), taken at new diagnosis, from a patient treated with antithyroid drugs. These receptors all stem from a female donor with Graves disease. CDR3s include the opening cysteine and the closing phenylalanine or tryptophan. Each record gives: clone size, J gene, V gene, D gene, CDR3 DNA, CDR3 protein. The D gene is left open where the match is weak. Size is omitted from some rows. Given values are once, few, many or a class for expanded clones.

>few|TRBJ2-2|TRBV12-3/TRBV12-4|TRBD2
TGTGCCAGCAGTCCGACTAGCGGGAGGGGACCGAACACCGAGGAGCTGTCTTTT
CASSPTSGRGPNTEELSF
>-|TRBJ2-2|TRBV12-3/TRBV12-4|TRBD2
TGTGCCAGCAGTTTAAGCGGGGGGGGAGATACCGGGGAGCTGTTTTTT
CASSLSGGGDTGELFF
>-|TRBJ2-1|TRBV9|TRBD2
TGTGCCAGCAGTGACCTAGCGGCCGCCTACAATGAGCAGTTCTTC
CASSDLAAAYNEQFF
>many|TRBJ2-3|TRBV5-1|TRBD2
TGCGCCAGCAGCTTGATTCTGCGGGAGGTAACAGATACGCAGTATTTT
CASSLILREVTDTQYF
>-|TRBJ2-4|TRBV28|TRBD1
TGTGCCAGCAGTTACAGGGACAGCAAAAACATTCAGTACTTC
CASSYRDSKNIQYF
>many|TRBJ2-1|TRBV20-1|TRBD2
TGCAGTGCGGGACTAGCGTGTAGAAACAATGAGCAGTTCTTC
CSAGLACRNNEQFF
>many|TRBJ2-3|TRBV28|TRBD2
TGTGCCAGCAGTTTCGGCGGGAGGGCCCGTACGCAGTATTTT
CASSFGGRARTQYF
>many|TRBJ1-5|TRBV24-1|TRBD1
TGTGCCACCAGTGAATACGGACAGGGGCATGAGAGCAATCAGCCCCAGCATTTT
CATSEYGQGHESNQPQHF
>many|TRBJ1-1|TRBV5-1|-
TGCGCCAGCAGCTCCCGAGCACCCCAGAACACTGAAGCTTTCTTT
CASSSRAPQNTEAFF
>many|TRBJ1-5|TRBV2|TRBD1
TGTGCCAGCACCCGGGAACAGGGGAACAATCAGCCCCAGCATTTT
CASTREQGNNQPQHF
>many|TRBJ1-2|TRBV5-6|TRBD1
TGTGCCAGCAAACCCGGGACAGGCCTCTATGGCTACACCTTC
CASKPGTGLYGYTF
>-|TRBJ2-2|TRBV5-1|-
TGCGCCAGCAGCCCCTTATCCCGGGGGAACACCGGGGAGCTGTTTTTT
CASSPLSRGNTGELFF
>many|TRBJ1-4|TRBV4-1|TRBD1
TGCGCCAGCAGCCATTTGACAGGGGGGGATGAAAAACTGTTTTTT
CASSHLTGGDEKLFF
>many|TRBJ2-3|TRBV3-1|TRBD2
TGTGCCAGCAGCCCGCCGAGCGGGAGAGTTATCACAGATACGCAGTATTTT
CASSPPSGRVITDTQYF
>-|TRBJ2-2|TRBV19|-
TGTGCCAGTTGGAGGGGGCTGCACACCGGGGAGCTGTTTTTT
CASWRGLHTGELFF
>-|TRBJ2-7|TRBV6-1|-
TGTGCCAGCAGTCAAGGAGGGAAAACCTACGAGCAGTACTTC
CASSQGGKTYEQYF
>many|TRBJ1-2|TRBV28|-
TGTGCCAGCGTCAGTGGGTTTGGGGGCGCGAATGGCTACACCTTC
CASVSGFGGANGYTF
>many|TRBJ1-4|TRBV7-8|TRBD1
TGTGCCAGCAGCTTAAACCGGGACAGGCTTGCAACTAATGAAAAACTGTTTTTT
CASSLNRDRLATNEKLFF
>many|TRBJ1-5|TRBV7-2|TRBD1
TGTGCCAGCAGCGCACAGGGGGCGCCGACGGAGCCCCAGCATTTT
CASSAQGAPTEPQHF
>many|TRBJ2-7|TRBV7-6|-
TGTGCCAGCAGCGCTACCTCGGGTTCATCCTACGAGCAGTACTTC
CASSATSGSSYEQYF
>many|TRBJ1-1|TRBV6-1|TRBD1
TGTGCCAGCAGACCCGACCTGGACAGGCAGAACACTGAAGCTTTCTTT
CASRPDLDRQNTEAFF
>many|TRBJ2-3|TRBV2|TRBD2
TGTGCCAGCAGGCTAGCGGGAGATATCGCAGATACGCAGTATTTT
CASRLAGDIADTQYF
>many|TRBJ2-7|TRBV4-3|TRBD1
TGCGCCAGCAGCCCATCGCCGGGACAGGGGCCATTTTACTCCTACGAGCAGTACTTC
CASSPSPGQGPFYSYEQYF
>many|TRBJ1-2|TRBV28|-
TGTGCCAGCAAACTATCCGGTGCCTATGGCTACACCTTC
CASKLSGAYGYTF
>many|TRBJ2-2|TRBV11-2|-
TGTGCCAGCAGCTTAGGGACGGGGAACACCGGGGAGCTGTTTTTT
CASSLGTGNTGELFF
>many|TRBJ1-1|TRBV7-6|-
TGTGCCAGCAGCCGTACCGGACAGCCGGGGACTGAAGCTTTCTTT
CASSRTGQPGTEAFF
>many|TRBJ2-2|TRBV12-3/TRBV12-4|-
TGTGCCAGCAGGAGGGCCGGGGAGCTGTTTTTT
CASRRAGELFF
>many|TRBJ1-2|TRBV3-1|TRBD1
TGTGCCAGCAGCCCGCCCCTAGACAGGGGAAGGGGCTACACCTTC
CASSPPLDRGRGYTF
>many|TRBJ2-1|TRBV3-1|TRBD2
TGTGCCAGCAGCGCGAGGACTAGCGGGAGAGGTGAGCAGTTCTTC
CASSARTSGRGEQFF
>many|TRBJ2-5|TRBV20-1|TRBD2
TGCAGTGCCCCACCCCGAGGACTAGCAGAGACCCAGTACTTC
CSAPPRGLAETQYF
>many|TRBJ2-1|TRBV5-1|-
TGCGCCAGCAGCTTGGGGGCGGGAAGCTCCTACAATGAGCAGTTCTTC
CASSLGAGSSYNEQFF
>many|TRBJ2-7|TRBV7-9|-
TGTGCCAGCAGCTTTTGGGGAAAAGCTTACGAGCAGTACTTC
CASSFWGKAYEQYF
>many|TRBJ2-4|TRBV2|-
TGTGCCAGCAAAAGGGGTCTGGAGAAAAACATTCAGTACTTC
CASKRGLEKNIQYF
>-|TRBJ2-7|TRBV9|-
TGTGCCAGCAGCGTAGGCGGCGGTGGACCCTCCTACGAGCAGTACTTC
CASSVGGGGPSYEQYF
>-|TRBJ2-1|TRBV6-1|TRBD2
TGTGCCAGCAGTGCCAATTCGCGGGGGACTCCTTACAATGAGCAGTTCTTC
CASSANSRGTPYNEQFF
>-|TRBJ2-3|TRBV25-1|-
TGTGCCAGCAGTGAATCGACAGTGTATAGCACAGATACGCAGTATTTT
CASSESTVYSTDTQYF
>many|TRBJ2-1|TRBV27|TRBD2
TGTGCCAGCATTAGCGGGAGGGGTTATGAGCAGTTCTTC
CASISGRGYEQFF
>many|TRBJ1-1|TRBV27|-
TGTGCCAGCAGGGGGCAAGGAGGGCGAGCTTTCTTT
CASRGQGGRAFF
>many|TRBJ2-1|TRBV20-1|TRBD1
TGCAGTGCTAGAGTTCCGGGACAGGTATCAAATGAGCAGTTCTTC
CSARVPGQVSNEQFF
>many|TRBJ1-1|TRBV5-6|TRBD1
TGTGCCAGCAGCTTGTTGGACAGGGCTAACACTGAAGCTTTCTTT
CASSLLDRANTEAFF
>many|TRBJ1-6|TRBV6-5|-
TGTGCCAGCAGTTCGGGGACCCTGGCCCTCCACTTT
CASSSGTLALHF
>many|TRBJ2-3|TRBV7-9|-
TGTGCCATTTTATCCAGGGGTCTGGGAGATACGCAGTATTTT
CAILSRGLGDTQYF
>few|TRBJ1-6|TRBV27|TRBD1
TGTGCCAGTCCATCGGGACAAAACAGGGGGTATAATTCACCCCTCCACTTT
CASPSGQNRGYNSPLHF
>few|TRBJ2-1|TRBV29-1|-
TGCAGCGTTCCCTCCTCGATCGGGGCAGACTTTTACAATGAGCAGTTCTTC
CSVPSSIGADFYNEQFF